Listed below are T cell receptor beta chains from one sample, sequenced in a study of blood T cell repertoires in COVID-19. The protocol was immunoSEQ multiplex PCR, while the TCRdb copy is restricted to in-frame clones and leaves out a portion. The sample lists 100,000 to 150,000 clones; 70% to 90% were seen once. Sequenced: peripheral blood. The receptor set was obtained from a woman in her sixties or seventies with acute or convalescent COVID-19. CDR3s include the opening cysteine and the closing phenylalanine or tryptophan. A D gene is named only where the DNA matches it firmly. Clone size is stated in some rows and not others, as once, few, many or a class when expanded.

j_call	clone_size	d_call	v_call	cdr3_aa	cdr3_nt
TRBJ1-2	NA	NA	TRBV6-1	CASSEEVQGPYGYTF	TGTGCCAGCAGTGAAGAGGTGCAGGGCCCCTATGGCTACACCTTC
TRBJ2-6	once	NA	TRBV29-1	CSVGLGIAGANVLTF	TGCAGCGTTGGCCTGGGGATAGCGGGGGCCAACGTCCTGACTTTC
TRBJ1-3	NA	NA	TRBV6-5	CASHSNSGNTIYF	TGTGCCAGCCACAGCAACTCTGGAAACACCATATATTTT
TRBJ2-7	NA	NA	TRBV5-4	CASSLDPGMEQYF	TGTGCCAGCAGCTTGGATCCGGGGATGGAGCAGTACTTC
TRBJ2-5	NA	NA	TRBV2	CASSEQRVVQETQYF	TGTGCCAGCAGTGAGCAGCGGGTGGTTCAAGAGACCCAGTACTTC
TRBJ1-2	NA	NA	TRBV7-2	CASSSGGAFNYGYTF	TGTGCCAGCAGCTCTGGAGGCGCGTTTAACTATGGCTACACCTTC
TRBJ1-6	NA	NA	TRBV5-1	CASSLAGDPPLHF	TGCGCCAGCAGCTTGGCCGGGGATCCACCCCTCCACTTT
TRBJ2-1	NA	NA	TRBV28	CASSSTSGLRGSYNEQFF	TGTGCCAGCAGTTCAACTAGTGGTTTGCGAGGATCCTACAATGAGCAGTTCTTC
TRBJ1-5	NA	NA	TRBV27	CASSAQGRQPQHF	TGTGCCAGCAGTGCACAGGGACGGCAGCCCCAGCATTTT
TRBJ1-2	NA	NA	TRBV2	CASSTGGAYGYTF	TGTGCCAGCAGTACAGGTGGGGCCTATGGCTACACCTTC
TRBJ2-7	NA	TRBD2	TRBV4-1	CASSQLAGAFEQYF	TGCGCCAGCAGCCAACTAGCGGGAGCCTTCGAGCAGTACTTC
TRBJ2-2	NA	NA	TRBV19	CASSIDPGPRNTGELFF	TGTGCCAGTAGTATAGACCCAGGGCCGCGGAACACCGGGGAGCTGTTTTTT
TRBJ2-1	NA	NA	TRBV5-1	CASSRTGTTYNEQFF	TGCGCCAGCAGCCGTACAGGGACAACCTACAATGAGCAGTTCTTC
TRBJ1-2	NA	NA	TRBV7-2	CASSLQGGRANYGYTF	TGTGCCAGCAGCCTCCAGGGCGGAAGAGCTAACTATGGCTACACCTTC
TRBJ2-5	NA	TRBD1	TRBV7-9	CASSSVRGTAKTQYF	TGTGCCAGCAGCTCCGTCAGGGGGACAGCGAAGACCCAGTACTTC
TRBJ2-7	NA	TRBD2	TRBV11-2	CASSSGLAGPHEQYF	TGTGCCAGCAGCTCGGGACTAGCGGGACCCCACGAGCAGTACTTC
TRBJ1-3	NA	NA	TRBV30	CAWSVQEDPGRGIYF	TGTGCCTGGAGTGTACAGGAGGACCCCGGGAGGGGCATATATTTT
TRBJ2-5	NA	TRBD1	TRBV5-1	CASSNPGWTGQETQYF	TGCGCCAGCTCGAACCCGGGTTGGACAGGCCAAGAGACCCAGTACTTC
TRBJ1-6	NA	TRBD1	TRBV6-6	CASSPTGGNALGSPLHF	TGTGCCAGCAGTCCAACAGGGGGGAATGCTTTGGGTTCACCCCTCCACTTT
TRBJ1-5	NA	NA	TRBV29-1	CSGGDTNQPQHF	TGCAGCGGGGGGGACACCAATCAGCCCCAGCATTTT
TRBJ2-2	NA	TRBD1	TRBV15	CATSRGRTGGTGELFF	TGTGCCACCAGCAGAGGACGGACAGGAGGTACCGGGGAGCTGTTTTTT
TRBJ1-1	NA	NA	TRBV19	CASTSFDSNTEAFF	TGTGCCAGTACCTCCTTCGACTCGAACACTGAAGCTTTCTTT
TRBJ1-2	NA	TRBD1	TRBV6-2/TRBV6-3	CASSYGDRGNGYTF	TGTGCCAGCAGTTACGGAGACAGGGGAAATGGCTACACCTTC
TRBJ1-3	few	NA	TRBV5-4	CASSRTGRVSGNTIYF	TGTGCCAGCAGCAGAACAGGGAGGGTCTCTGGAAACACCATATATTTT
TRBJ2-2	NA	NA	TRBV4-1	CASRVTSSSPGELFF	TGCGCCAGCAGAGTGACTAGTTCGAGCCCCGGGGAGCTGTTTTTT
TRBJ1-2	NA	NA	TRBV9	CASSVVSANYGYTF	TGTGCCAGCAGCGTAGTTTCAGCTAACTATGGCTACACCTTC
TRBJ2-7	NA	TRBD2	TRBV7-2	CASSLGRTSGRGVSYEQYF	TGTGCCAGCAGCTTAGGACGGACTAGCGGGAGGGGGGTCTCCTACGAGCAGTACTTC
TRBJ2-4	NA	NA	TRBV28	CASTTGMNIQYF	TGTGCCAGTACCACAGGAATGAACATTCAGTACTTC
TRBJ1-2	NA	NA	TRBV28	CASSSGGVLLGGYTF	TGTGCCAGCAGTAGCGGAGGGGTGTTACTCGGTGGCTACACCTTC
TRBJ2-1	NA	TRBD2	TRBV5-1	CASSLSSSGRYDEQFF	TGCGCCAGCAGCTTAAGTTCTAGCGGGAGGTACGATGAGCAGTTCTTC
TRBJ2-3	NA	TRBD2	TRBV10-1	CASSAQREMDTQYF	TGCGCCAGCAGTGCCCAGCGGGAGATGGATACGCAGTATTTT
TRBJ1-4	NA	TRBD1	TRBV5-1	CASRPTGGPEKLFF	TGCGCCAGCAGGCCTACAGGGGGCCCTGAAAAACTGTTTTTT
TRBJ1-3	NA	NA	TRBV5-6	CASGRDRNTIYF	TGTGCCAGCGGCAGGGATCGAAACACCATATATTTT
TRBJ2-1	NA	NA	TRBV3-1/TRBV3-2	CASSQEGGRSYYNEQFF	TGTGCCAGCAGCCAAGAGGGCGGGCGGAGCTACTACAATGAGCAGTTCTTC
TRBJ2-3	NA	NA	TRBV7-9	CASSPGQGTDTQYF	TGTGCCAGCAGCCCGGGACAAGGCACAGATACGCAGTATTTT
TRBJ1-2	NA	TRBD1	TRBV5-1	CASSFTGDYGYTF	TGCGCCAGCAGCTTCACAGGGGACTATGGCTACACCTTC
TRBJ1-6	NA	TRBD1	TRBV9	CASSDGQGSSPLHF	TGTGCCAGCAGCGATGGACAGGGCAGTTCACCCCTCCACTTT
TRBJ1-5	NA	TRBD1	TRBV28	CATVSPADRVYQPQHF	TGTGCCACTGTTTCCCCAGCGGACAGGGTCTATCAGCCCCAGCATTTT
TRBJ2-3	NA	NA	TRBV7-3	CASSPTGGASTDTQYF	TGTGCCAGCAGCCCCACGGGTGGTGCTTCCACAGATACGCAGTATTTT
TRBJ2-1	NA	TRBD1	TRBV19	CASSRQGEDYNEQFF	TGTGCCAGTAGTAGACAGGGGGAGGATTACAATGAGCAGTTCTTC
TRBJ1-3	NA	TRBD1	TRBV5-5	CASSQEEQGVLSGNTIYF	TGTGCCAGCAGCCAAGAGGAACAGGGGGTCCTCTCTGGAAACACCATATATTTT
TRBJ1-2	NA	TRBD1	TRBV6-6	CASRTGSSGYTF	TGTGCCAGCAGGACAGGGAGCTCTGGCTACACCTTC
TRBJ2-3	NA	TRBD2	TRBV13	CASSSTSGRVTDTQYF	TGTGCCAGCAGCTCGACTAGCGGGAGAGTCACAGATACGCAGTATTTT
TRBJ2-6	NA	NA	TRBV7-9	CASSPHSQFSGANVLTF	TGTGCCAGCAGCCCCCACAGCCAGTTCTCTGGGGCCAACGTCCTGACTTTC
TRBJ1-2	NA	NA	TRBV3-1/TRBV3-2	CASSQQGSINYGYTF	TGTGCCAGCAGCCAGCAGGGGTCGATTAACTATGGCTACACCTTC
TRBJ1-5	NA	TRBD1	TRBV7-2	CASSRDRGAIQPQHF	TGTGCCAGCAGCAGGGACAGGGGAGCGATCCAGCCCCAGCATTTT
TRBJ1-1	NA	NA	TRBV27	CASSLSTGNTEAFF	TGTGCCAGCAGTTTATCGACTGGGAACACTGAAGCTTTCTTT
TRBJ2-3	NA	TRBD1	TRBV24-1	CAIDRGQGGTDTQYF	TGTGCCATCGACCGGGGACAGGGGGGCACAGATACGCAGTATTTT
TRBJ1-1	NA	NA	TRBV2	CASVGGHRTEAFF	TGTGCCAGTGTTGGCGGACATCGCACTGAAGCTTTCTTT
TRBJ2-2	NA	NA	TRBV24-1	CATSAEGGTGELFF	TGTGCCACCAGTGCCGAGGGGGGGACCGGGGAGCTGTTTTTT
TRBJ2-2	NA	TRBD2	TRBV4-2	CASSQDLLAGGTGELFF	TGTGCCAGCAGCCAAGATTTACTAGCGGGAGGGACCGGGGAGCTGTTTTTT
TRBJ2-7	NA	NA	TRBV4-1	CASSQGREYEQYF	TGCGCCAGCAGCCAAGGACGGGAATACGAGCAGTACTTC
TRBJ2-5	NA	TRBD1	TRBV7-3	CASSLQGAGTQYF	TGTGCCAGCAGCTTACAGGGGGCAGGGACCCAGTACTTC
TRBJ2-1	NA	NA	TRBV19	CASSMGSTLVLNEQFF	TGTGCCAGTAGTATGGGTTCGACATTGGTTTTGAATGAGCAGTTCTTC
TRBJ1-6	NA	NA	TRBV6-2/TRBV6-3	CASSYSGLPGENSPLHF	TGTGCCAGCAGTTACTCGGGGCTACCCGGAGAGAATTCACCCCTCCACTTT
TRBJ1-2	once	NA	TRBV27	CASSFNSPRGNYGYTF	TGTGCCAGCAGTTTTAATTCCCCCCGGGGGAACTATGGCTACACCTTC
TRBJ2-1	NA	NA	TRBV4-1	CASSQVRSYNEQFF	TGCGCCAGCAGCCAAGTTCGGTCCTACAATGAGCAGTTCTTC